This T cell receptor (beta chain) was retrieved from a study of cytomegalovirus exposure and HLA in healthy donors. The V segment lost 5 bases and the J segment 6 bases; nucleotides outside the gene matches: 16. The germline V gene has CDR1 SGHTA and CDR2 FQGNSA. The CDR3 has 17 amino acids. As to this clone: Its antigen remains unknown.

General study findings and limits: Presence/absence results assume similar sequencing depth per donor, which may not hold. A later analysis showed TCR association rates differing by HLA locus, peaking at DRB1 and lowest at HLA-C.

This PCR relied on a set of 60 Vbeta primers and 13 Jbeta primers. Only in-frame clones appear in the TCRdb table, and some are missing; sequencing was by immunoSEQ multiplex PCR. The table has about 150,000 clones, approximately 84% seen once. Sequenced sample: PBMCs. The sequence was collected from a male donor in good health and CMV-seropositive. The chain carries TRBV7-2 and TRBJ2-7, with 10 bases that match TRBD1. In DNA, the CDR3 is TGTGCCAGCAGCCCCCTACGACAGGGGGCTCTTAGGGGCGAGCAGTACTTC. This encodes CASSPLRQGALRGEQYF.